The 31 T cell receptor beta chains below were found in one sample sequenced in a study of T cell clonality in common variable immunodeficiency. Measured with immunoSEQ multiplex PCR; TCRdb has only the in-frame clones, and not every one. In total the sample includes 25,000 to 35,000 clones, none of them seen once. Sequences were obtained from peripheral blood mononuclear cells. The receptors derive from a person aged 18 to 75 in good health.

This clone was recorded a few times. CDR3 sequence reads: CSVEGGPGTDTQYF. The DNA read from the CDR3 is TGCAGCGTTGAGGGGGGGCCGGGGACAGATACG. The rearrangement uses TRBV29-1 and TRBJ2-3, with D perhaps matching TRBD2 (7 bases). Read data end 3 residues before the CDR3 end; the end is taken from the germline J gene. This CDR3 region has 14 residues. Trimming cost V 3 bases and J 3 bases, with 13 bases left between them. Germline loops: CDR1 SQVTM, CDR2 ANQGSEA.

This clone was seen many times. The DNA ends 3 residues before the CDR3 does, and the rest of the CDR3 is filled in from the germline J gene. This chain joins TRBV29-1 and TRBJ2-7, with 11 bases matching TRBD2. This CDR3 has 17 amino acids. Per the germline V gene, CDR1 is SQVTM and CDR2 is ANQGSEA. The V gene end was trimmed by 6 bases and the J gene end by 3 bases; junction bases not matched to a gene: 16. The CDR3 DNA, read in part, is TGCAGCGTCCGACAGGGGGAAGGACTAGCGGGCCACTACGAG. This sequence encodes CSVRQGEGLAGHYE. In full, the CDR3 reads CSVRQGEGLAGHYEQYF.

This clone was found many times. The read gets to within 3 residues of the CDR3 end, and the germline J gene fills in the rest. V gene TRBV20-1 combines with J gene TRBJ2-2; 7 bases map to TRBD1. From germline, CDR1 is DFQATT and CDR2 SNEGSKA (reference sequence). V shed 3 bases, J shed 3 bases, and the junction held 4 bases outside the gene matches. The CDR3 extends over 14 amino acids. Incomplete CDR3 DNA: TGCAGTGCTAGTTACAGGGGATACACCGGGGAG. This codes for CSASYRGYTGE. The entire CDR3 is CSASYRGYTGELFF.

This clone has ten or more counts. Sequencing ends 3 residues short of the CDR3 end; the germline J gene provides the rest. V usage is TRBV2 and J usage is TRBJ2-7; 10 bases match TRBD1. From germline, CDR1 is SNHLY and CDR2 FYNNEI. The CDR3 totals 14 residues. With V trimmed by 6 bases and J by 4 bases, 6 bases remained unmatched. CDR3 bases read: TGTGCCAGCAGAGGGGGACAGGGGCAATACGAG. It specifies CASRGGQGQYE. In full, the CDR3 reads CASRGGQGQYEQYF.

This clone has a count of ten or more. Read sequence stops 3 residues before the CDR3 end, and the germline J gene provides the missing end. The chain carries TRBV29-1 and TRBJ2-3, with a tentative D call TRBD2 (5 bases). This CDR3 has 12 residues. Germline CDR1 reads SQVTM; CDR2 reads ANQGSEA. V gave up 4 bases and J gave up 3 bases, with 8 bases separating them. CDR3 protein: CSVVSGTDTQYF. The covered CDR3 bases are TGCAGCGTTGTATCGGGGACAGATACG.

This clone has a count of ten or more. The read finishes 3 residues shy of the CDR3 end, and the germline J gene is used to complete it. This rearrangement joins TRBV7-2 to TRBJ1-1, with 8 bases lining up with TRBD1. V lost 8 bases to trimming and J lost 4 bases; unmatched junction nucleotides: 9. Germline loops: CDR1 SGHTA, CDR2 FQGNSA. This CDR3 region has 14 residues. The sequenced CDR3 bases are TGTGCCAGCTGCGCGACAGGGGTGATCACTGAA. Protein product: CASCATGVITE. The CDR3 in its entirety is CASCATGVITEAFF.

This clone showed up many times. The read gets to within 3 residues of the CDR3 end, and the germline J gene fills in the rest. The rearrangement links TRBV10-1 to TRBJ2-3, with D unclear. This CDR3 spans 14 amino acids. The germline gives CDR1 WNHNN, CDR2 SYGVQD (reference sequence). Trimming removed 0 bases from V and 1 base from J, with 5 bases in between. The DNA read from the CDR3 is TGCGCCAGCAGTGAGTCGGGCGGCACAGATACG. Its translation is CASSESGGTDT. In full, the CDR3 is CASSESGGTDTQYF.

This clone was detected many times. CDR3 in amino acids: CSASASGAQETQYF. The sequenced CDR3 bases are TGCAGTGCTAGCGCTAGCGGAGCCCAAGAGACC. The rearrangement uses TRBV20-1 and TRBJ2-5; the match to TRBD2 covers 7 bases. The CDR3 end is not reached by the read, which stops 3 residues before it; the germline J gene fills it in. Germline trimming cut 3 bases from V and 1 base from J; bases unmatched to any gene: 5. The CDR3 consists of 14 residues. The germline CDR1 and CDR2 sequences are DFQATT and SNEGSKA (reference sequence).

This clone was seen repeatedly, ten times or more. The read gets to within 3 residues of the CDR3 end, and the germline J gene fills in the rest. The chain joins TRBV20-1 to TRBJ2-1, with D possibly being TRBD1 (5 bases). V lost 3 bases, J lost 0 bases, and 9 bases lay in between. This CDR3 is 14 amino acids long. Germline loops: CDR1 DFQATT, CDR2 SNEGSKA (reference sequence). The CDR3: CSASWGSSYNEQFF. The sequenced CDR3 bases are TGCAGTGCTAGTTGGGGCAGCTCCTACAATGAG.

Points on this clone: Sequencing ends 3 residues short of the CDR3 end; the germline J gene provides the rest. The chain couples TRBV20-1 to TRBJ1-2; unclear D gene. The CDR3 consists of 18 residues. Germline assignment: CDR1 DFQATT and CDR2 SNEGSKA (reference sequence). The part of the CDR3 DNA that was read is TGCAGTGCTAGAGGCTCACTAGCGGGAGGTTATGACTCCTACGAC. It is translated as CSARGSLAGGYDSYD. The full-length CDR3 reads as CSARGSLAGGYDSYDYTF.

The table lists this clone with a few counts. The read is 3 residues too short to cover the CDR3 end, so that end is filled in from the germline J gene. The chain is built from TRBV5-1 and TRBJ2-7; the match to TRBD1 covers 7 bases. CDR3 length: 15 residues. V gave up 3 bases and J gave up 6 bases; unmatched junction bases: 12. Germline V gene data show CDR1 as SGHRS and CDR2 as YFSETQ. CDR3 amino acids: CASSSLPGQLGEQYF. Partial CDR3 DNA: TGCGCCAGCAGCTCCCTCCCGGGACAGCTTGGCGAG.

This clone was seen at least ten times. The CDR3 is cut off 3 residues early in the read; its end comes from the germline J gene. The chain employs TRBV19 and TRBJ1-4; possibly TRBD1 for D (5 bases). This CDR3 is built from 17 residues. From germline, CDR1 is LNHDA and CDR2 SQIVND (reference sequence). V was pared by 5 bases and J by 0 bases, with 16 bases between. CDR3 DNA, as far as it was read: TGTGCCAGTAGTTTCGAGGGGAGGGGATCAACTAATGAAAAA. It translates to CASSFEGRGSTNEK. The whole CDR3 reads CASSFEGRGSTNEKLFF.

This clone was counted many times. The DNA ends 3 residues before the CDR3 does, and the rest of the CDR3 is filled in from the germline J gene. The chain is built from TRBV10-3 and TRBJ2-2, with D possibly TRBD2 on 6 matching bases. The V and J ends lost 2 bases and 3 bases respectively, with 7 bases between them. Germline values: CDR1 ENHRY, CDR2 SYGVKD. The CDR3 length is 14 residues. CDR3 protein: CAISEPGDTGELFF. Partial CDR3 DNA: TGTGCCATCAGTGAGCCGGGGGACACCGGGGAG.

This clone was counted ten times or more. The read terminates 3 residues before the CDR3 end, so the remaining end is supplied by the germline J gene. The rearrangement joins TRBV7-9 to TRBJ1-2; D call uncertain. CDR1 is SEHNR and CDR2 is FQNEAQ in the germline V gene (reference sequence). Trimming took 1 base from V and 4 from J, leaving 7 bases between them. This CDR3 has 13 amino acids. CDR3 DNA, as far as it was read: TGTGCCAGCAGCTTAGGGACTAGCTATGGC. This codes for CASSLGTSYG. The entire CDR3 sequence reads CASSLGTSYGYTF.

As regards this clone: The CDR3 end falls 3 residues outside the read, so it is completed with the germline J gene. This chain uses TRBV5-1 with TRBJ1-3, with D perhaps TRBD1 (5 bases). The V gene's germline CDR1 is SGHRS and CDR2 YFSETQ. V lost 4 bases to trimming and J lost 2 bases, with 10 bases between them. The CDR3 is 14 amino acids. The CDR3 reads CASSIGTTGNTIYF. The part of the CDR3 DNA that was read is TGCGCCAGCAGCATCGGGACTACTGGAAACACC.

The table lists this clone with many counts. Coverage ceases 3 residues before the CDR3 finishes, and the germline J gene fills in the end. The V and J genes are TRBV6-2 or TRBV6-3 and TRBJ2-7; D is unresolved. In germline, CDR1 is MNHEY, CDR2 SVGEGT. This CDR3 comprises 12 residues. Trimming removed 2 bases from V and 2 bases from J, with 4 bases in between. CDR3 sequence reads: CASSYNTYEQYF. CDR3 DNA, as far as it was read: TGTGCCAGCAGTTACAACACCTACGAG.

Note on this clone: Read sequence stops 3 residues before the CDR3 end, and the germline J gene provides the missing end. This chain links TRBV18 with TRBJ1-2, with a possible D match to TRBD1 (5 bases). The CDR3 totals 17 residues. Germline V CDR1 and CDR2: KGHSH, LQKENI. CDR3 bases read: TGTGCCAGCTCACCACCTGGTAGAGCGGGGGGAACAGATACC. Its translation: CASSPPGRAGGTDT. The full CDR3 reads CASSPPGRAGGTDTYTF.

This clone has more than one count but fewer than ten. The read halts 3 residues ahead of the CDR3 end, with the missing end drawn from the germline J gene. The chain recombines TRBV6-2 or TRBV6-3 with TRBJ2-1; 8 bases align to TRBD2. The CDR3 runs to 17 residues. Germline CDR1 and CDR2: MNHEY and SVGEGT. V lost 5 bases and J lost 4; bases outside the gene matches: 13. CDR3 DNA (partial): TGTGCCAGCAGTCGGCTAGGGGCGGGGGGCTCTTACAATGAG. Translated, it gives CASSRLGAGGSYNE. The whole CDR3 region reads CASSRLGAGGSYNEQFF.

On this clone: A read error may be the cause here, since a much bigger clone is one base away. From the germline J gene comes the end of the CDR3, since the read stops 3 residues before it. This chain joins TRBV2 and TRBJ1-2; tentatively, D is TRBD1 (6 bases). This CDR3 is 14 amino acids long. Germline V gene lookup returns CDR1 SNHLY and CDR2 FYNNEI. The CDR3 bases that were read are TGTGCCAGCAAAACGGACAGCCAGGCGAAAGGC. Its translation is CASKTDSQAKG. Given in full, the CDR3 is CASKTDSQAKGYTF.

To note about this clone: This may be a read error: a much more frequent sequence differs by one nucleotide. The read ends 3 residues shy of where the CDR3 ends; the end is completed using the germline J gene. The rearrangement joins TRBV23-1 to TRBJ2-3, with 8 nucleotides matching TRBD1. TRBV23-1 has ORF status, its function being uncertain. CDR3 size: 13 residues. CDR3 amino acids: CASRDRGEETQYF. Partial CDR3 DNA: TGCGCCAGCAGAGACAGGGGAGAAGAGACG.

Judged by abundance, this clone is medium-sized. The covered CDR3 bases are TGCGCCAGCAGTGACAGGGACACCGGGGAG. Its protein product is CASSDRDTGE. The whole CDR3 sequence reads CASSDRDTGELFF. The gene calls are TRBV10-1 and TRBJ2-2; possible D gene TRBD1, 5 bases. The read comes to an end 3 residues before the CDR3 does, leaving the germline J gene to fill in the end. The CDR3 is 13 residues long. Germline V gene data show CDR1 as WNHNN and CDR2 as SYGVQD (reference sequence). V shed 3 bases and J shed 3 bases, with 5 bases lying between them.

This clone was found many times. Read sequence stops 3 residues before the CDR3 end, and the germline J gene provides the missing end. The rearrangement links TRBV18 to TRBJ2-1; tentatively, D is TRBD2 (5 bases). Germline loops: CDR1 KGHSH, CDR2 LQKENI. Between the trimmed V and J ends, which lost 0 bases and 8 bases, there was a span of 17 bases. This CDR3 comprises 16 residues. CDR3 DNA (partial): TGTGCCAGCTCACCACCGGCCAGACTACTGCACCATGAG. Protein: CASSPPARLLHHE. The full CDR3 reads CASSPPARLLHHEQFF.

This clone was detected ten times or more. The read ends 3 residues shy of where the CDR3 ends; the end is completed using the germline J gene. This chain links TRBV18 with TRBJ1-1; the match to TRBD1 covers 7 bases. Germline lookup yields CDR1 KGHSH and CDR2 LQKENI. J gave up 1 base and V 3 bases, and 2 bases lay outside the gene matches. The CDR3 consists of 14 residues. CDR3 bases read: TGTGCCAGCTCACCGGACAGGACGAACACTGAA. Translated: CASSPDRTNTE. The whole CDR3 protein reads CASSPDRTNTEAFF.

This clone has ten or more counts. The CDR3 end lies 3 residues beyond the end of the read and is filled in from the germline J gene. The chain carries TRBV14 and TRBJ1-1; unclear D gene. Germline CDR1 reads SGHDN; CDR2 reads FVKESK. Trimming cost V 1 base and J 4 bases, with 13 bases left between them. The CDR3 has 15 amino acids. The part of the CDR3 DNA that was read is TGTGCCAGCAGCCAAGGGGCCTCACCGAGCACTGAA. Translated: CASSQGASPSTE. The full CDR3 protein reads CASSQGASPSTEAFF.

At least ten counts were recorded for this clone. The read gets to within 3 residues of the CDR3 end, and the germline J gene fills in the rest. This sequence joins TRBV20-1 and TRBJ2-5; D uncertain. Germline V gene sequence: CDR1 DFQATT, CDR2 SNEGSKA (reference sequence). The CDR3 covers 13 residues. Trimming cost V 6 bases and J 5 bases, with 16 bases left between them. CDR3 residues: CSAPPGYSETQYF. CDR3 bases read: TGCAGTGCCCCCCCCGGGTATTCTGAGACC.

This clone was counted ten times or more. The read ends 3 residues shy of where the CDR3 ends; the end is completed using the germline J gene. The chain combines TRBV20-1 with TRBJ2-3, with 11 bases fitting TRBD2. V lost 2 bases and J lost 6; bases outside the gene matches: 10. CDR3 length: 16 residues. The germline gives CDR1 DFQATT, CDR2 SNEGSKA (reference sequence). The CDR3 protein is CSARPGLAVFQDTQYF. CDR3 DNA, as far as it was read: TGCAGTGCTAGACCGGGACTAGCGGTTTTTCAGGATACG.

The table lists this clone with many counts. Read data end 3 residues before the CDR3 end; the end is taken from the germline J gene. This chain joins TRBV4-1 and TRBJ2-3; D not resolved. The V gene lost 6 bases and the J gene lost 0 bases, with 16 bases spanning the gap. Germline-derived CDR1 and CDR2 are MGHRA and YSYEKL. The CDR3 totals 16 residues. CDR3 DNA, as far as it was read: TGCGCCAGCAGGGCAATCGTCACCCCTAGCACAGATACG. Protein product: CASRAIVTPSTDT. The full CDR3 sequence reads CASRAIVTPSTDTQYF.

This clone showed up just a few times. The CDR3 end is not reached by the read, which stops 3 residues before it; the germline J gene fills it in. The rearrangement uses TRBV7-2 and TRBJ2-2, with 9 bases that match TRBD1. Per the germline V gene, CDR1 is SGHTA and CDR2 is FQGNSA. The CDR3 has 15 residues. The part of the CDR3 DNA that was read is TGTGCCAGCAGCTTCACAGGGGGCTTGGGGTCACCG. Its translation: CASSFTGGLGSP. The whole CDR3 protein reads CASSFTGGLGSPLFF.

Only a few counts were recorded for this clone. From the germline J gene comes the end of the CDR3, since the read stops 3 residues before it. The V call is TRBV19, the J call TRBJ2-1; a weak D match, TRBD1 (7 bases). Germline values: CDR1 LNHDA, CDR2 SQIVND (reference sequence). The CDR3 spans 13 residues. V dropped 7 bases and J dropped 8 bases, with 15 bases sitting between them. The CDR3: CASTPGGGDEQFF. The covered CDR3 bases are TGTGCCAGTACACCAGGGGGAGGCGATGAG.

This clone was seen repeatedly, ten times or more. The CDR3 end lies 3 residues beyond the end of the read and is filled in from the germline J gene. The V and J genes are TRBV6-1 and TRBJ1-2; 7 bases agree with TRBD1. The CDR3 is 15 residues long. CDR1 is MNHNS and CDR2 is SASEGT in the germline V gene. The V gene end was trimmed by 1 base and the J gene end by 4 bases; junction bases not matched to a gene: 6. The covered CDR3 bases are TGTGCCAGCAGTGAAGGAAGGGGGCGCGGCTATGGC. This codes for CASSEGRGRGYG. The whole CDR3 protein is CASSEGRGRGYGYTF.

This clone occurred a few times. The CDR3 end falls 3 residues outside the read, so it is completed with the germline J gene. V is TRBV30 and J is TRBJ2-1; D unresolved. Germline V CDR1 and CDR2: GTSNPN, SVGIG (reference sequence). V was trimmed by 3 bases and J by 4 bases, leaving 10 bases between them. The CDR3 extends over 13 amino acids. Incomplete CDR3 DNA: TGTGCCTGGAGAGGAACGACTTACAATGAG. It is translated as CAWRGTTYNE. The whole CDR3 sequence reads CAWRGTTYNEQFF.